These 6 T cell receptor beta chains originate from one sample sequenced in a study of sequential checkpoint blockade in melanoma. As for treatment: randomized to nivolumab then ipilimumab (arm A) or the reverse (arm B). The method was immunoSEQ multiplex PCR; TCRdb's version includes in-frame clones alone and lacks a portion of them. The sample yields some 8,200 clones, around 50% seen once. This sample comprised CD8+ T cells sorted from blood (inferred from file names), obtained from a patient given nivolumab and ipilimumab in sequence. The receptors derive from a human donor with melanoma.

This clone was seen a few times. This chain connects TRBV4-3 to TRBJ2-7; possible D gene TRBD2, 5 bases. The V end was cut by 0 bases, the J end by 3 bases, with 15 bases between. CDR3 size: 16 residues. Germline V gene data show CDR1 as LGHNA and CDR2 as YSLEER. The CDR3 region is CASSQDRGARIYEQYF. Here the CDR3 DNA reads TGCGCCAGCAGCCAAGATCGGGGAGCGCGAATCTACGAGCAGTACTTC.

This chain links TRBV27 with TRBJ1-1; D perhaps matches TRBD1 (6 bases). Per germline, CDR1 MNHEY and CDR2 SMNVEV (reference sequence). The ends were cut back, 6 bases at V and 2 bases at J, with 16 bases in the middle. The CDR3 length is 15 residues. This CDR3 reads CASSRSRTANTEAFF. CDR3 DNA: TGTGCCAGCAGCCGCTCCCGGACAGCCAACACTGAAGCTTTCTTT.

The genes are TRBV11-2 and TRBJ1-3; 9 bases agree with TRBD1. After removal of 3 bases from V and 4 bases from J, the junction contained 4 bases not matched to a gene. The CDR3 totals 15 residues. CDR1 and CDR2 (germline): SGHAT, FQNNGV. The CDR3 nucleotides are TGTGCCAGCAGCTTCAGGACAGGGGTCGGAAACACCATATATTTT. This encodes CASSFRTGVGNTIYF.

The chain is built from TRBV2 and TRBJ1-2; possibly TRBD1 for D (5 bases). Between the trimmed V and J ends, which lost 2 bases and 4 bases, there was a span of 14 bases. Germline loops: CDR1 SNHLY, CDR2 FYNNEI. This CDR3 region has 15 residues. The CDR3 sequence: CASSESHSRAYGYTF. CDR3 coding DNA: TGTGCCAGCAGTGAATCGCACTCCAGGGCCTATGGCTACACCTTC.

The chain couples TRBV28 to TRBJ1-5; D is possibly TRBD1 (6 bases). Deletions cut 8 bases from V and 0 bases from J, with 14 bases between. This CDR3 has 15 amino acids. Germline V gene data show CDR1 as MDHEN and CDR2 as SYDVKM. CDR3 region: CASQDRRYSNQPQHF. The CDR3 nucleotides are TGTGCCAGCCAAGACAGGAGATATAGCAATCAGCCCCAGCATTTT.

The CDR3 sequence is CASSSPGLNTEAFF. The CDR3 region has the DNA TGTGCCAGCAGTTCCCCAGGATTGAACACTGAAGCTTTCTTT. The gene calls are TRBV6-5 and TRBJ1-1; no clear D gene. Germline assignment: CDR1 MNHEY and CDR2 SVGAGI. The V end lost 4 bases, the J end lost 0 bases, and 9 bases lay between the germline ends. The CDR3 extends over 14 amino acids.